Each of the 28 T cell receptor beta chains below was sequenced from the same sample in a study of OX40 agonist ivuxolimab in advanced cancers. The library relied on the immunoSEQ multiplex PCR assay. The table was pulled from immuneACCESS by TCRdb, which kept in-frame rearrangements only. Such tables lose some clones; where checked, under half of the loss comes from unresolved V genes, and the rest has no known cause. The sample table holds around 67,000 clones, of which 80% were seen once. Of the sample, 8.2% is held by the ten largest clones. The specimen comprised CD4+ or CD8+ T cells sorted from blood, sampled in a trial of the OX40 agonist ivuxolimab. Every receptor here comes from an adult with an advanced solid tumor such as melanoma, head and neck, liver or kidney cancer.

V and J are TRBV4-2 and TRBJ1-4; the D gene is possibly TRBD1 (6 bases). CDR3 size: 14 residues. In germline, CDR1 is LGHNA, CDR2 YNFKEQ. V was shortened by 8 bases and J by 3 bases, with 13 bases between the two germline ends. The CDR3 DNA reads as TGTGCCAGCCGAGGGGGGGGGTCTAATGAAAAACTGTTTTTT. This gives the protein CASRGGGSNEKLFF.

A few counts support this clone. The chain recombines TRBV27 with TRBJ1-4; D might be TRBD1 (6 bases). V lost 6 bases and J 0 bases, leaving 14 bases between the germline ends. CDR3 length: 16 amino acids. The germline V gene encodes CDR1 MNHEY and CDR2 SMNVEV (reference sequence). The CDR3 DNA reads as TGTGCCAGCAGGGGAACAGGGAGTGCAACTAATGAAAAACTGTTTTTT. This translates into CASRGTGSATNEKLFF.

This CDR3 reads CSGHVGAETQYF. The DNA of the CDR3 is TGCAGCGGTCACGTGGGGGCGGAGACCCAGTACTTC. The chain employs TRBV29-1 and TRBJ2-5, with a possible D match to TRBD1 (6 bases). V lost 7 bases and J lost 5, with 14 bases in between. There are 12 residues in the CDR3. Germline values: CDR1 SQVTM, CDR2 ANQGSEA.

The chain recombines TRBV5-8 with TRBJ1-3; 8 bases fit TRBD1. CDR3 length: 13 amino acids. Germline lookup yields CDR1 SGHTS and CDR2 YDEGEE. V gave up 5 bases and J gave up 4 bases; unmatched junction bases: 2. The CDR3 reads CASRGTGGNTIYF. For the CDR3, the DNA is TGTGCCAGCAGGGGGACAGGAGGAAACACCATATATTTT.

J is TRBJ2-3 and V is TRBV7-3, with TRBD2 matching 7 bases. Germline CDR1 SGHTA, CDR2 FQGTGA. The CDR3 totals 13 residues. Trimming cost V 3 bases and J 3 bases; bases outside gene matches: 0. The CDR3 coding sequence is TGTGCCAGCAGCTTCGGGGGGACAGATACGCAGTATTTT. Protein: CASSFGGTDTQYF.

This chain joins TRBV5-5 and TRBJ2-1; TRBD2 aligns across 14 bases. Per the germline V gene, CDR1 is SGHKS and CDR2 is YYEKEE (reference sequence). The CDR3 length is 16 residues. After removal of 4 bases from V and 4 bases from J, the junction contained 4 bases not matched to a gene. CDR3 sequence reads: CASSNRLAGGYNEQFF. The CDR3 DNA reads TGTGCCAGCAGCAATCGACTAGCGGGAGGGTACAATGAGCAGTTCTTC. The full variable domain, its missing parts supplied by reference TRBV5-5 and TRBJ2-1, is DAGVTQSPTHLIKTRGQQVTLRCSPISGHKSVSWYQQVLGQGPQFIFQYYEKEERGRGNFPDRFSARQFPNYSSELNVNALLLGDSALYLCASSNRLAGGYNEQFFGPGTRLTVL.

This sequence joins TRBV2 and TRBJ1-2; possible D gene TRBD1, 5 bases. From germline, CDR1 is SNHLY and CDR2 FYNNEI. This CDR3 spans 13 amino acids. Between the trimmed V and J ends, which lost 1 base and 5 bases, there was a span of 8 bases. CDR3 sequence reads: CASSEGPGYGYTF. Here the CDR3 DNA reads TGTGCCAGCAGTGAAGGTCCAGGGTATGGCTACACCTTC.

The chain couples TRBV5-1 to TRBJ2-3; 12 bases align to TRBD2. Germline CDR1 and CDR2: SGHRS and YFSETQ. This CDR3 contains 14 residues. V shed 5 bases and J 4 bases; nucleotides not matched to a gene: 2. CDR3: CASSLAGGSDTQYF. CDR3 DNA: TGCGCCAGCAGTCTAGCGGGAGGGTCAGATACGCAGTATTTT. Full variable domain (remainder filled in from reference TRBV5-1 and TRBJ2-3): KAGVTQTPRYLIKTRGQQVTLSCSPISGHRSVSWYQQTPGQGLQFLFEYFSETQRNKGNFPGRFSGRQFSNSRSEMNVSTLELGDSALYLCASSLAGGSDTQYFGPGTRLTVL.

This clone occurred once. The CDR3 loop reads CASSLGTGADTQYF. DNA of the CDR3: TGTGCCAGCAGCTTGGGAACAGGGGCAGATACGCAGTATTTT. The gene calls are TRBV5-6 and TRBJ2-3, with 7 positions matching TRBD1. The CDR3 length is 14 residues. V trimming: 0 bases; J trimming: 4 bases; junction bases outside the gene matches: 2. CDR1 SGHDT and CDR2 YYEEEE come from the germline V gene.

A remark on this clone: The junction shows a germline mismatch at one end, possibly a read error. The chain links TRBV27 to TRBJ2-7, with 11 bases that match TRBD2. The CDR3 is 14 amino acids. In germline, CDR1 is MNHEY, CDR2 SMNVEV (reference sequence). The CDR3 region has the DNA TGTGCCAGCAGTTTGGGGACTAGCGGCCCCAGGGAGTTCTTC. Translation gives CASSLGTSGPREFF.

V is TRBV7-8 and J is TRBJ2-1; D possibly corresponds to TRBD1 (5 bases). This CDR3 comprises 13 residues. Trimming left V 5 bases short and J 8 bases short, with 13 bases between. Germline V lookup: CDR1 SGHVS, CDR2 FQNEAQ. CDR3 sequence reads: CASSPTVGDEQFF. The CDR3 DNA sequence: TGTGCCAGCAGCCCAACTGTAGGGGATGAGCAGTTCTTC.

The J gene is TRBJ2-7, the V gene TRBV6-1; 7 positions agree with TRBD2. Per germline, CDR1 MNHNS and CDR2 SASEGT. This CDR3 spans 13 amino acids. J was trimmed by 3 bases and V by 1 base; bases with no gene match: 0. The CDR3 is CASSEERGYEQYV. The CDR3 coding sequence is TGTGCCAGCAGTGAAGAGCGGGGCTACGAGCAGTACGTC.

The genes are TRBV7-9 and TRBJ1-3; no firm D call. V was clipped by 5 bases and J by 7 bases, with 15 bases between them. The CDR3 has 14 amino acids. In germline, CDR1 is SEHNR, CDR2 FQNEAQ (reference sequence). CDR3 DNA sequence: TGTGCCAGCAGCCCAGCGGGCTTACGGAACACCATATATTTT. Its protein product is CASSPAGLRNTIYF.

The chain carries TRBV5-8 and TRBJ2-7, with 7 bases fitting TRBD1. The junction had 4 bases not matched to a gene; V was cut back by 1 base and J by 3 bases. The CDR3 is made up of 14 amino acids. Germline CDR1 and CDR2: SGHTS and YDEGEE. The CDR3 region has the DNA TGTGCCAGCAGCTTGAGCTCAGGGGGCTACGAGCAGTACGTC. It translates to CASSLSSGGYEQYV.

V and J are TRBV6-5 and TRBJ2-5; D not resolved. Germline V gene lookup returns CDR1 MNHEY and CDR2 SVGAGI. This CDR3 is built from 14 residues. V lost 0 bases and J lost 7, with 12 bases in between. The CDR3, as DNA: TGTGCCAGCAGTTACTCTGGTACCTCGGGGACCCAGTACTTC. This encodes CASSYSGTSGTQYF.

The chain carries TRBV19 and TRBJ1-5; D gene uncertain. This CDR3 is built from 13 residues. The V gene lost 5 bases and the J gene lost 0 bases, with 5 bases spanning the gap. Germline loops: CDR1 LNHDA, CDR2 SQIVND (reference sequence). CDR3 loop: CASSRDSNQPQHF. The CDR3 DNA reads TGTGCCAGTAGTCGGGATAGCAATCAGCCCCAGCATTTT.

The rearrangement uses TRBV5-1 and TRBJ2-1; 11 nucleotides agree with TRBD2. Germline CDR1 and CDR2: SGHRS and YFSETQ. This CDR3 has 16 residues. The J segment lost 2 bases and the V segment lost 1 base, leaving 2 bases of the junction unmatched. This CDR3 reads CASSLQLAGAYNEQFF. CDR3 sequence (DNA): TGCGCCAGCAGCTTGCAACTAGCGGGGGCCTACAATGAGCAGTTCTTC.

V gene TRBV10-3 combines with J gene TRBJ2-1, with 15 bases fitting TRBD2. The CDR3 is made up of 19 amino acids. Germline trimming cut 3 bases from V and 8 bases from J; bases unmatched to any gene: 14. Per germline, CDR1 ENHRY and CDR2 SYGVKD. DNA for the CDR3: TGTGCCATCAGTGACTCCGGGGGACTAGCGGGAGGTGTGGTGGATGAGCAGTTCTTC. This translates into CAISDSGGLAGGVVDEQFF.

The genes are TRBV7-2 and TRBJ2-5; D is tentatively TRBD1 or TRBD2 (5 bases each). The germline V gene encodes CDR1 SGHTA and CDR2 FQGNSA. The CDR3 has 14 amino acids. The germline V and J ends were trimmed by 3 bases and 5 bases, with 13 bases remaining between them. CDR3 coding DNA: TGTGCCAGCAGCTTTTCGTACGGGACGGAGACCCAGTACTTC. Protein product: CASSFSYGTETQYF.

In its sample, this clone was seen a few times. The chain joins TRBV2 to TRBJ1-6, with TRBD1 identical over 7 bases. V shed 3 bases, J shed 8 bases, and the junction held 7 bases outside the gene matches. This CDR3 spans 15 amino acids. Germline values: CDR1 SNHLY, CDR2 FYNNEI. CDR3 bases: TGTGCCAGCAGTGAGTACGGCAGGGGGGATTCACCCCTCCACTTT. It encodes CASSEYGRGDSPLHF. Based on the CDR3 plus reference TRBV2 and TRBJ1-6, the full variable domain is EPEVTQTPSHQVTQMGQEVILRCVPISNHLYFYWYRQILGQKVEFLVSFYNNEISEKSEIFDDQFSVERPDGSNFTLKIRSTKLEDSAMYFCASSEYGRGDSPLHFGNGTRLTVT.

This CDR3 is CASSPGLLNTEAFF. The CDR3 DNA reads TGCGCCAGCAGCCCGGGACTGCTGAACACTGAAGCTTTCTTT. V gene TRBV5-1 combines with J gene TRBJ1-1, with D maybe TRBD1 (5 bases). With 4 bases removed from V and 0 bases from J, the gap between germline ends came to 10 bases. The CDR3 covers 14 residues. Looked up from germline, CDR1 is SGHRS and CDR2 is YFSETQ.

The CDR3: CASSLGLAGAGELFF. The DNA for the CDR3 is TGTGCCAGCAGCTTAGGACTAGCGGGAGCCGGGGAGCTGTTTTTT. The genes are TRBV11-3 and TRBJ2-2; 12 nucleotides align to TRBD2. The CDR3 runs to 15 residues. The J segment lost 6 bases and the V segment lost 1 base, leaving 0 bases of the junction unmatched. Germline V gene data show CDR1 as SGHNT and CDR2 as YENEEA. Variable domain in full (rest from reference TRBV11-3 and TRBJ2-2): EAGVVQSPRYKIIEKKQPVAFWCNPISGHNTLYWYLQNLGQGPELLIRYENEEAVDDSQLPKDRFSAERLKGVDSTLKIQPAELGDSAVYLCASSLGLAGAGELFFGEGSRLTVL.

This sequence joins TRBV5-6 and TRBJ1-2, with 9 bases that match TRBD1. Germline CDR1 and CDR2: SGHDT and YYEEEE. The length of the CDR3 is 14 residues. V was pared by 4 bases and J by 4 bases, with 5 bases of the junction left unmatched. The CDR3 here is CASSPRTGVYGYTF. As DNA, the CDR3 is TGTGCCAGCAGCCCGAGGACAGGGGTCTATGGCTACACCTTC.

The chain recombines TRBV2 with TRBJ1-5, with 8 bases matching TRBD1. Germline trimming cut 7 bases from V and 2 bases from J; bases unmatched to any gene: 4. This CDR3 has 14 amino acids. Germline V CDR1 and CDR2: SNHLY, FYNNEI. The CDR3 DNA reads TGTGCCAGCACTCCGGGACAGGGCAATCAGCCCCAGCATTTT. It specifies CASTPGQGNQPQHF.

The V call is TRBV10-2, the J call TRBJ1-2; D gene uncertain. There are 12 residues in the CDR3. Trimming cost V 7 bases and J 4 bases, with 10 bases left between them. Per germline, CDR1 WSHSY and CDR2 SAAADI. CDR3 loop: CASKSGSYGYTF. The CDR3 DNA follows: TGCGCCAGCAAGAGCGGAAGCTATGGCTACACCTTC.

The chain combines TRBV4-3 with TRBJ2-1; TRBD2 matches 9 bases. The length of the CDR3 is 14 residues. The germline CDR1 and CDR2 sequences are LGHNA and YSLEER. V lost 2 bases, J lost 10 bases, and 6 bases stayed unmatched. CDR3 sequence (DNA): TGCGCCAGCAGCCAAAATCCCGGACTAGCGGAGCAGTTCTTC. This gives the protein CASSQNPGLAEQFF.

The chain uses TRBV6-5 and TRBJ2-3, with D possibly TRBD1 on 6 matching bases. V gave up 5 bases and J gave up 2 bases, with 11 bases separating them. This CDR3 spans 14 amino acids. Germline assignment: CDR1 MNHEY and CDR2 SVGAGI. This CDR3 reads CASSRTDFTDTQYF. The CDR3 DNA is TGTGCCAGCAGTAGGACAGACTTCACAGATACGCAGTATTTT.

The chain employs TRBV9 and TRBJ2-6; D is tentatively TRBD1 or TRBD2 (7 bases each). The length of the CDR3 is 19 residues. Germline CDR1 and CDR2: SGDLS and YYNGEE. Trimming took off 0 bases at V and 3 bases at J, with 19 bases between the two ends. The chain's CDR3 is CASSVVGGGASNGANVLTF. CDR3 DNA: TGTGCCAGCAGCGTAGTGGGAGGGGGCGCTTCTAATGGGGCCAACGTCCTGACTTTC.